This is a list of T cell receptor beta chains from one sample in a study of control samples from healthy donors and cancer patients. Method: immunoSEQ multiplex PCR; TCRdb's copy keeps in-frame clones and lacks some. The sample contains fewer than 30,000 clones, 80% to 90% of which appear only once. The specimen sequenced was PBMCs. The receptor set was obtained from a woman between 40 and 55 years old with lung cancer. Both conserved end residues are part of each CDR3. The order of the fields is V gene, clone size, J gene, D gene, CDR3 DNA, CDR3 protein. A D gene is named only where the DNA matches it firmly. Size is omitted from some rows. Given values are once, few, many or a class for expanded clones.

TRBV4-3	-	TRBJ1-1	-	TGCGCCAGCAGCCAAGAATCCAGTTACACTGAAGCTTTCTTT	CASSQESSYTEAFF
TRBV11-3	-	TRBJ2-2	TRBD2	TGTGCCAGCAGCTCCAGAAGGACTAGCGGGGGCACCGGGGAGCTGTTTTTT	CASSSRRTSGGTGELFF
TRBV5-5	-	TRBJ2-3	TRBD2	TGTGCCAGCAGCTCCCTTCGAGCGGGGGGGACAGATACGCAGTATTTT	CASSSLRAGGTDTQYF
TRBV6-1	-	TRBJ1-5	-	TGTGCCAGCAGTGAATATCACACCGATCAGCCCCAGCATTTT	CASSEYHTDQPQHF
TRBV19	-	TRBJ2-7	-	TGTGCCAGTAAGCTGGGACAATCGGAGGGCTACGAGCAGTACTTC	CASKLGQSEGYEQYF
TRBV5-6	few	TRBJ1-2	-	TGTGCCAGCAGCTGGGAGGGAAACGGCTACACCTTC	CASSWEGNGYTF
TRBV27	-	TRBJ2-7	TRBD1	TGTGCCAGCAGTAAACAGGGGGCGATGTACGAGCAGTACTTC	CASSKQGAMYEQYF
TRBV11-3	once	TRBJ2-3	TRBD2	TGTGCCAGCAGCCATACTATAAGCGGGGGGGCGCGAGATACGCAGTATTTT	CASSHTISGGARDTQYF
TRBV4-1	-	TRBJ2-2	-	TGCGCCAGTAGCCACGCCCTAGGGAGGGGGGTACCCACCGGGGAGCTGTTTTTT	CASSHALGRGVPTGELFF
TRBV6-6	-	TRBJ1-6	-	TGTGCCAGCAGTCCCGGGGGCGGTAATTCACCCCTCCACTTT	CASSPGGGNSPLHF
TRBV6-5	once	TRBJ1-5	-	TGTGCCAGCGCGAACAGGGTCGGCAATCAGCCCCAGCATTTT	CASANRVGNQPQHF
TRBV5-1	-	TRBJ2-3	-	TGCGCCAGCAGCTTGGAGGGCAGGGGGGTAGATACGCAGTATTTT	CASSLEGRGVDTQYF